What follows describes a single TCR beta chain. The antigen this receptor binds is unknown. The sample holds no much larger clone one base away, and base qualities are not on file. The sample belongs to a study of cytotoxic CD8 clonotypes in ibrutinib-treated CLL (dated by TCRdb to the early 2020s). Regarding the research as a whole: In this cohort, approximately 14 patients were treatment-naive and about a dozen were relapsed/refractory, while around 18 had unmutated IGHV. Samples at response were collected after a median of around twelve months of treatment, with a range of about 6 to 36 months. Every remission and progressive disease sample was obtained while ibrutinib was still being received by the patients. Cryopreserved peripheral blood mononuclear cells were obtained prior to treatment, at the time of response, and at either disease progression or sustained remission. Longitudinal samples were available for about 30% of the 86 trial participants. Samples averaged roughly 260,000 productive templates and some 96,000 productive rearrangements. Responses were partial in around 25 patients and complete in 2; after median about 63 months follow-up, about 14 stayed in remission and about twelve progressed. Broad study findings and their caveats: Clonality rose at ibrutinib response, remained stable during sustained remission, and dropped back toward baseline at progression. Public clonotypes were rare and either shrank or stayed stable during treatment, and the rise in clonality at ibrutinib response reflected expansion of private clonotypes. At baseline, clonality was higher than in age-matched healthy donors and showed a strong correlation with circulating CD8+ T-cell counts. Sustained-remission and progressing patients did not have matched sampling times, and lymph node repertoires were not examined.

A MiSeq instrument was used for deep resolution sequencing, which targeted depths ranging from 1 in 1 million up to 1 in 200,000 T cells, with coverage averaging 10x for each clonotype. TCR beta libraries were generated with the immunoSEQ hsTCRB Kit. From the authors' description of their analysis: ImmunoSEQ Data Assistant and ImmunoSEQ Analyzer were used for data analysis, and V, D and J genes were assigned according to IMGT definitions. Clonality was computed as one minus normalized Shannon entropy of productive rearrangement frequencies, ranging from 0 to 1. Only overrepresented clonotypes making up at least 0.05% of each patient's repertoire were included in the public clonotype analysis. Repertoires from about a dozen age-matched healthy donors in immuneACCESS were used as clonality controls. In its TCRdb copy, this immuneACCESS table keeps in-frame sequences only and misses some clones. Where compared with another copy, unresolved V genes explain less than half of these, and the others have no known cause. V, J and clone size derive from that table, while D and trimming were established from the DNA sequence. The sample table lists 97,000 or so clones, approximately 82% of them with a count of one. The ten largest clones capture 32% of the sample.

V gives up 4 bases and J gives up 5 bases, and the segment between their germline ends measures 21 bases. There are 16 amino acids in the CDR3, from cysteine to phenylalanine inclusive. The kept DNA is CDR3 alone, 48 bases in frame from the first base. Sequences SGHTA (CDR1) and FQGTGA (CDR2) are obtained from the germline V gene. The time point label corresponds to: 12 months on ibrutinib. For TCR beta library preparation, around 2 micrograms of genomic DNA were isolated from cryopreserved PBMCs. Longitudinal blood samples from CLL patients on ibrutinib monotherapy were analyzed using high-throughput TCR beta sequencing. The patients took part in an open-label, single-center phase 2 trial of ibrutinib monotherapy.

Material: PBMCs, obtained after 12 months of ibrutinib treatment. This TCR came from a human donor with chronic lymphocytic leukemia. The chain was built from TRBV7-3 and TRBJ2-7; the D gene is possibly TRBD2, with 6 bases matching. The DNA sequence is given as TGTGCCAGCAGCTCCTCCGGGACTTCCTCTTTGCACGAGCAGTACTTC. Its product reads: CASSSSGTSSLHEQYF.